Following are 4 T cell receptor beta chains from one sample sequenced in a study of blood T cell repertoires in COVID-19. Method: immunoSEQ multiplex PCR; TCRdb's copy keeps in-frame clones and lacks some. Found here are 220,000 or so clones, roughly 86% of them singletons; the top ten hold 10%. The sequenced material came from peripheral blood. Source of these receptors: a woman aged 45-60 years with COVID-19, enrolled during active disease.

The chain uses TRBV6-5 and TRBJ1-1, with D maybe TRBD1 (5 bases). V lost 5 bases to trimming and J lost 5 bases, with 12 bases between them. Germline V gives CDR1 MNHEY, CDR2 SVGAGI. The length of the CDR3 is 13 residues. In DNA, the CDR3 is TGTGCCAGCAGTCTTACGGGGGATACTGAAGCTTTCTTT. This gives the protein CASSLTGDTEAFF.

This chain uses TRBV5-8 with TRBJ2-1; the D gene is possibly TRBD2 (5 bases). The length of the CDR3 is 14 residues. Germline assignment: CDR1 SGHTS and CDR2 YDEGEE. V lost 4 bases and J 5 bases, leaving 13 bases between the germline ends. The CDR3 DNA sequence: TGTGCCAGCAGCGGCTGGGGAGTCGACAATGAGCAGTTCTTC. This sequence encodes CASSGWGVDNEQFF.

The V and J genes are TRBV9 and TRBJ2-1; 7 nucleotides agree with TRBD1. V lost 4 bases and J lost 2; bases outside the gene matches: 9. This CDR3 is built from 16 residues. Germline CDR1 reads SGDLS; CDR2 reads YYNGEE. The CDR3 is CASSTKQGSPYNEQFF. The DNA for the CDR3 is TGTGCCAGCAGCACCAAACAGGGGAGCCCCTACAATGAGCAGTTCTTC.

This sequence joins TRBV7-9 and TRBJ1-6; 9 nucleotides line up with TRBD1. Germline V gene lookup returns CDR1 SEHNR and CDR2 FQNEAQ (reference sequence). This CDR3 is 17 amino acids long. V gave up 4 bases and J gave up 10 bases; unmatched junction bases: 14. This CDR3 is CASSSGPGQGKVSPLHF. CDR3 DNA sequence: TGTGCCAGCAGCTCGGGGCCGGGACAGGGAAAGGTCTCACCCCTCCACTTT. Variable domain in full (rest from reference TRBV7-9 and TRBJ1-6): DTGVSQNPRHKITKRGQNVTFRCDPISEHNRLYWYRQTLGQGPEFLTYFQNEAQLEKSRLLSDRFSAERPKGSFSTLEIQRTEQGDSAMYLCASSSGPGQGKVSPLHFGNGTRLTVT.